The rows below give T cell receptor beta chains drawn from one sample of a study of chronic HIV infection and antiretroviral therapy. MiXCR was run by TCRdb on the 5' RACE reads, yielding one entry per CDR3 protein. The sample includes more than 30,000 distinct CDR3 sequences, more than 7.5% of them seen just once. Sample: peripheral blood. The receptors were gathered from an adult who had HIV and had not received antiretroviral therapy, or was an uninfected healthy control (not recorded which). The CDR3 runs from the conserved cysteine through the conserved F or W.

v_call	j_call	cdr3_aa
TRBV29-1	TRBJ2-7	CSVERDRYEQYF
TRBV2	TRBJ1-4	CASSLRTATNEKLFF
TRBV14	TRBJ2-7	CASSRVGSYEQYF
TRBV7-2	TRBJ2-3	CASSANSDTDTQYF
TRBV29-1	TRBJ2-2	CSVEVLAEYTGELFF
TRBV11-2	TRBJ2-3	CASSRRRTSNPDTQYF
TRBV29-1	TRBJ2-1	CSPPGTGGINEQFF
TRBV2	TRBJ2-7	CASSEGQGTTYEQYF
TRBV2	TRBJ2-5	CASSGTTPETQYF
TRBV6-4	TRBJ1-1	CASSDPNRGRHGGTEAFF
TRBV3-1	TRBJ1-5	CASSQELEKPQHF
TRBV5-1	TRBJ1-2	CASSTGQGGYGYTF
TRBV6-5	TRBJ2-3	CASSEAGTSTDTQYF
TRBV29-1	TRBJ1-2	CSVRGRDGYTF
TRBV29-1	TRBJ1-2	CSVEGGEGSSVNYGYTF
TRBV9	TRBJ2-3	CASSVWSRGKTDTQYF
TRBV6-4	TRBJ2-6	CASSEGTGANVLTF
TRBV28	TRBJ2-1	CASSPQGYEQFF
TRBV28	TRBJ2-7	CASSLPRGSEQYF
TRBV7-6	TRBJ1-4	CASSLAAGAPTNEKLFF
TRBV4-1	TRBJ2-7	CASSRQGAEQYF
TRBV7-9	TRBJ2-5	CASSLPNLETQYF
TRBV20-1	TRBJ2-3	CSARGQGWSRTDTQYF
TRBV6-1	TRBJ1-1	CASRQGLLRLNTEAFF
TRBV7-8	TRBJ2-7	CASSPRGETYEQYF
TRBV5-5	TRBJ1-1	CASSSKVDREAFF